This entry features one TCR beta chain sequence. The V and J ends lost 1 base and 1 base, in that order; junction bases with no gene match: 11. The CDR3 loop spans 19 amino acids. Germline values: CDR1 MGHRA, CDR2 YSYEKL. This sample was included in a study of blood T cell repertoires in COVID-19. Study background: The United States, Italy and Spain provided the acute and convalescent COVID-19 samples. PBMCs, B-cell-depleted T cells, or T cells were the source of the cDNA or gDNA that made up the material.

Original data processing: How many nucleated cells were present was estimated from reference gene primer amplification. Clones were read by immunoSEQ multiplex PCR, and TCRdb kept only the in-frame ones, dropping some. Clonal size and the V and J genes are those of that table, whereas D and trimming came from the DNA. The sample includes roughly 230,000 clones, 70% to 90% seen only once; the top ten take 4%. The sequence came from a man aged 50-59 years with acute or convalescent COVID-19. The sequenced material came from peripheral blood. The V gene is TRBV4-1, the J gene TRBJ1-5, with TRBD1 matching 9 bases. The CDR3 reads CASSQGRDRALYSNQPQHF. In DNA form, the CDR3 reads TGCGCCAGCAGCCAAGGTCGGGACAGGGCCTTATACAGCAATCAGCCCCAGCATTTT.